This T cell receptor beta chain comes out of a study of blood T cell repertoires in COVID-19. This clone was counted many times. TCRdb keeps only in-frame clones here, not all; method: immunoSEQ multiplex PCR. The sample shows 150,000 or so clones, 75% to 85% of them seen only once. The length of the CDR3 is 16 residues. The germline V gene encodes CDR1 SGHDT and CDR2 YYEEEE. V lost 6 bases and J lost 4; bases outside the gene matches: 12. Input material: peripheral blood. The sequence was collected from a woman of 80 years or more with active or convalescent COVID-19. The V call is TRBV5-6, the J call TRBJ2-1, with 8 positions matching TRBD2. DNA of the CDR3: TGTGCCAGCATATCGGGAGGGAGAGGGGGTTACAATGAGCAGTTCTTC. Its translation is CASISGGRGGYNEQFF.